The T cell receptor beta chain under discussion was sequenced for a study of cytomegalovirus exposure and HLA in healthy donors. Trimming removed 4 bases from V and 8 bases from J, with 10 bases in between. The CDR3 extends over 12 amino acids. The germline V gene encodes CDR1 SGHRS and CDR2 YFSETQ. Of note for this clone: This specimen includes other DNA sequences encoding the same CDR3.

PCR primers comprised 60 Vbeta and 13 Jbeta primers. Sequencing used immunoSEQ multiplex PCR; TCRdb keeps in-frame clones, though not all of them. The sample yields fewer than 250,000 clones, 80% to 90% seen once. This TCR was sampled from a man younger than 45 in good health and CMV-seronegative. Material: PBMCs. J is TRBJ1-5 and V is TRBV5-1, with D maybe TRBD1 (6 bases). Here the CDR3 reads CASSPDREPQHF. CDR3 coding DNA: TGCGCCAGCAGCCCGGACAGAGAGCCCCAGCATTTT.